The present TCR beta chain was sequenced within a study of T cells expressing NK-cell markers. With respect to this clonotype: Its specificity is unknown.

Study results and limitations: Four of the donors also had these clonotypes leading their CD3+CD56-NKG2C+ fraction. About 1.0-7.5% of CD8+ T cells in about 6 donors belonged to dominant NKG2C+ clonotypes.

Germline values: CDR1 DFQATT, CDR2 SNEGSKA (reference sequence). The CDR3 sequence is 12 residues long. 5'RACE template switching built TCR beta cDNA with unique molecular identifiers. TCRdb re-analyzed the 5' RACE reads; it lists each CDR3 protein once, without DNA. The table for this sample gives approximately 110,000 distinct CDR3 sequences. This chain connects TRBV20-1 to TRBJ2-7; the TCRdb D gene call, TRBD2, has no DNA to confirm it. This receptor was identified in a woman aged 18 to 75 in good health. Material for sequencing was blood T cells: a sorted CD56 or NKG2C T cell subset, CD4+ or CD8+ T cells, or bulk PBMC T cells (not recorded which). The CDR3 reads CSARGGVVEQYF.